A single sample is the source of the 10 T cell receptor beta chains below, sequenced in a study of neurological immune-mediated disorders. In TCRdb, the 5' RACE reads were re-called with MiXCR into one record per CDR3 protein. The repertoire holds tens of thousands of distinct CDR3 sequences, 9.5% to 15% seen once, with roughly 1.2% in the top ten. Specimen: PBMCs. These receptors came from a female donor in good health.

Ten or more counts support this clonotype. The junction shows a germline mismatch at one end, possibly a read error. This chain joins TRBV5-1 and TRBJ2-1; 8 nucleotides line up with TRBD2. Germline CDR1 is SGHRS and CDR2 is YFSETQ. The CDR3 covers 14 residues. CDR3 amino acids: CTSSLSSGDNEQFF. Here the CDR3 DNA reads TGCACCAGCAGCTTGAGTAGCGGGGACAATGAGCAGTTCTTC.

This clonotype was detected many times. The chain carries TRBV7-9 and TRBJ2-7; weak D call: TRBD1 (6 bases). V shed 2 bases and J shed 2 bases, with 16 bases lying between them. The CDR3 has 16 amino acids. CDR1 is SEHNR and CDR2 is FQNEAQ in the germline V gene (reference sequence). The CDR3 protein is CASSLIGAGAAYEQYF. CDR3 in DNA: TGTGCCAGCAGCTTAATTGGGGCAGGGGCCGCCTACGAGCAGTACTTC.

This clonotype has a count of ten or more. The chain joins TRBV7-8 to TRBJ1-5; 9 bases agree with TRBD1. Germline V gene sequence: CDR1 SGHVS, CDR2 FQNEAQ. The CDR3 length is 16 residues. The J segment lost 4 bases and the V segment lost 5 bases, leaving 9 bases of the junction unmatched. The CDR3 DNA follows: TGTGCCAGCAGCCTCGCCACCGGGACAGGGAATCAGCCCCAGCATTTT. It translates to CASSLATGTGNQPQHF.

In this sample, this clonotype turned up many times. The chain combines TRBV15 with TRBJ2-2; D is unclear. The CDR3 sequence is 14 residues long. Germline V lookup: CDR1 LNHNV, CDR2 YYDKDF (reference sequence). Deletions cut 1 base from V and 5 bases from J, with 8 bases between. CDR3 residues: CATSRASKTGELFF. For the CDR3, the DNA is TGTGCCACCAGCAGAGCCTCAAAAACCGGGGAGCTGTTTTTT.

This clonotype was seen ten or more times. Germline is not matched at one junction end, which may reflect a read error. This rearrangement joins TRBV12-3 or TRBV12-4 to TRBJ2-6, with TRBD1 as a possible D gene (5 bases). The CDR3 totals 15 residues. The CDR3 bases are TGTGCCAGCAGTTTATTGACCTCTGGGGCCGACGTCCTGACTTTC. Translating it yields CASSLLTSGADVLTF.

The chain has TRBV3-1 and TRBJ2-7; no reliable D call. V lost 2 bases and J lost 5, with 7 bases in between. Germline V lookup: CDR1 LGHDT, CDR2 YNNKEL (reference sequence). The CDR3 consists of 12 residues. As DNA, the CDR3 is TGTGCCAGCAGCCAAAAAAACAACGAGCAGTACTTC. Protein product: CASSQKNNEQYF.

This clonotype was seen ten or more times. The V call is TRBV7-8, the J call TRBJ2-7; D is perhaps TRBD2 (5 bases). V gave up 2 bases and J gave up 6 bases, with 11 bases separating them. Germline CDR1 reads SGHVS; CDR2 reads FQNEAQ. The CDR3 extends over 13 amino acids. CDR3 protein: CASSLFTAGEQYF. Written as DNA, the CDR3 is TGTGCCAGCAGCTTATTTACGGCGGGCGAGCAGTACTTC.

Ten or more counts support this clonotype. The V and J genes are TRBV20-1 and TRBJ1-5; 9 positions match TRBD1. J gave up 6 bases and V 5 bases, and 8 bases lay outside the gene matches. The CDR3 extends over 14 amino acids. Germline CDR1 and CDR2: DFQATT and SNEGSKA (reference sequence). DNA for the CDR3: TGCAGTGCTCAGAGGACAGGGGAGGGTCAGCCCCAGCATTTT. This encodes CSAQRTGEGQPQHF.

This clonotype was detected ten times or more. The chain carries TRBV29-1 and TRBJ2-1; D remains unclear. This CDR3 region has 12 residues. Trimming stripped 4 bases from V and 8 bases from J, with 12 bases between. Germline lookup yields CDR1 SQVTM and CDR2 ANQGSEA. In DNA, the CDR3 is TGCAGCGTTGTTGAGCAAGGCGATGAGCAGTTCTTC. It translates to CSVVEQGDEQFF.

Concerning this clonotype: This sequence may be a read error, since a much larger clone differs from it by one base. This sequence joins TRBV20-1 and TRBJ2-5, with 11 bases lining up with TRBD2. Germline CDR1 DFQATT, CDR2 SNEGSKA (reference sequence). This CDR3 has 20 residues. Trimming cost V 6 bases and J 5 bases; bases outside gene matches: 26. CDR3 bases: TGCAGTGCCCTAGGTCGGGCCAGGGAAGGGATAGCGGGGGGGCCCGAGACCCAGTACTTC. It is translated as CSALGRAREGIAGGPETQYF.